This T cell receptor beta chain originates from a study of T-cell reconstitution after alpha-beta-depleted transplantation in children. The CDR3 is made up of 13 amino acids. The V end lost 3 bases, the J end lost 6 bases, and 9 bases lay between the germline ends. The table lists this clonotype with many counts. Unique molecular identifiers were incorporated into the prepared TCRbeta library. TCRdb reprocessed the PCR reads with MiXCR, giving one entry per CDR3 protein. The sample gives about 610,000 distinct CDR3 sequences, about 10% of which show up once; less than 5% is in the top ten. The chain combines TRBV12-3 or TRBV12-4 with TRBJ2-1; D is uncertain. The TCR originated in a human donor who donated a stem cell graft to a child with acute myeloid leukemia. Sequences were derived from PBMCs from the stem cell graft donor, sampled from the stem cell graft. CDR3 loop: CASSLGKINEQFF. DNA of the CDR3: TGTGCCAGCAGTTTGGGGAAGATCAATGAGCAGTTCTTC.